This T cell receptor beta chain was captured by sequencing in a study of cytomegalovirus exposure and HLA in healthy donors. For the study at large: The approximately 120 validation repertoires used the same platform as the 650 to 750 first-cohort repertoires, a later analysis reported.

Study-wide results and caveats: First-cohort TCR clusters tended to co-occur in the approximately 110 validation repertoires, a later analysis found. Confirmation in vitro established that three CMV-associated chains were specific for CMV antigens. Investigators reported 150 to 200 TCR beta chains as tied to cytomegalovirus.

Germline V gene data show CDR1 as SGDLS and CDR2 as YYNGEE. The CDR3 is 14 residues long. V gave up 4 bases and J gave up 8 bases; unmatched junction bases: 5. Repertoires were generated with immunoSEQ multiplex PCR, while TCRdb's copy carries only in-frame clones and drops some. The table lists roughly 250,000 clones, 90% of them singletons. On this clone: The antigen is not known.

Sequenced: PBMCs. The TCR comes from a woman younger than 30 in good health and CMV-seronegative. This rearrangement joins TRBV9 to TRBJ2-2; 10 bases map to TRBD1. This CDR3 is CASSMGQGLGELFF. The CDR3 DNA sequence: TGTGCCAGCAGCATGGGACAGGGGCTTGGGGAGCTGTTTTTT. Supplemented by reference TRBV9 and TRBJ2-2, the full variable domain reads DSGVTQTPKHLITATGQRVTLRCSPRSGDLSVYWYQQSLDQGLQFLIQYYNGEERAKGNILERFSAQQFPDLHSELNLSSLELGDSALYFCASSMGQGLGELFFGEGSRLTVL.